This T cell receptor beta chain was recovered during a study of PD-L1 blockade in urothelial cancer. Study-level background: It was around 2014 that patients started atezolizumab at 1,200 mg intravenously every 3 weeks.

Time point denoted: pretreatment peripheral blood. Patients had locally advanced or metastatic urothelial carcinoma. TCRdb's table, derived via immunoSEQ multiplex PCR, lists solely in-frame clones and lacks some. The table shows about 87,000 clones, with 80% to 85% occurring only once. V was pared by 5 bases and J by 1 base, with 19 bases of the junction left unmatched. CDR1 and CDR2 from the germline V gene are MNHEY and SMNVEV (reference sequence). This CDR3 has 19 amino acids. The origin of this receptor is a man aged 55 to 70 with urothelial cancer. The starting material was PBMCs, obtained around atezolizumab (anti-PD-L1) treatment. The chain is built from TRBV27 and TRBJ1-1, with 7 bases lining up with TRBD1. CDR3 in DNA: TGTGCCAGCAGTCCCCTCGGACAGGCCGGGTATGACGGGAACACTGAAGCTTTCTTT. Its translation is CASSPLGQAGYDGNTEAFF.